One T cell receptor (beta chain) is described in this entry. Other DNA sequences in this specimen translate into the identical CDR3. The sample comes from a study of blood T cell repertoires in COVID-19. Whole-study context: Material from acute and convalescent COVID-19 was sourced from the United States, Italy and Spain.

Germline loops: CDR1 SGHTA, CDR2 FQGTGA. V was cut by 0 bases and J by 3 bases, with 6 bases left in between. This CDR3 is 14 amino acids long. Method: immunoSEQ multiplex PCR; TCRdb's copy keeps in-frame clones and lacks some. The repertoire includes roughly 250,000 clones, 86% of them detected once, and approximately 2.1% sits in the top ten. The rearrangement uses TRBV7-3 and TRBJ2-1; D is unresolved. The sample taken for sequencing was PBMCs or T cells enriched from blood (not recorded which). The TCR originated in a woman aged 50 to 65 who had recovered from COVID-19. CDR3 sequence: CASSLTGSYNEQFF. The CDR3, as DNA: TGTGCCAGCAGCTTAACGGGCAGCTACAATGAGCAGTTCTTC.